Following are 32 T cell receptor beta chains from one sample sequenced in a study of blood T cell repertoires in COVID-19. TCRdb's copy holds only in-frame clones and misses some; the assay was immunoSEQ multiplex PCR. There are over 110,000 clones in the sample; approximately 88% occur only once, and 28% lies in the top ten. Sequencing was done on a sample of peripheral blood. The receptor source for this set is a human donor in a cohort sampled during active COVID-19.

This rearrangement joins TRBV7-2 to TRBJ2-3, with D maybe TRBD1 (7 bases). The CDR3 is 16 amino acids. Trimming took off 5 bases at V and 4 bases at J, with 19 bases between the two ends. CDR1 and CDR2 (germline): SGHTA, FQGNSA. The CDR3 sequence: CASSPVIGRGADTQYF. CDR3 coding DNA: TGTGCCAGCAGCCCCGTTATAGGCAGGGGGGCAGATACGCAGTATTTT.

V is TRBV4-1 and J is TRBJ1-2; 8 bases fit TRBD1. J was trimmed by 5 bases and V by 1 base; bases with no gene match: 12. CDR1 MGHRA and CDR2 YSYEKL come from the germline V gene. This CDR3 has 17 amino acids. In DNA form, the CDR3 reads TGCGCCAGCAGCCAAGCGGTGGGACAGGCTCTTATATATGGCTACACCTTC. As protein: CASSQAVGQALIYGYTF.

The chain couples TRBV5-6 to TRBJ2-5; tentative D call: TRBD2 (6 bases). This CDR3 spans 14 amino acids. Per the germline V gene, CDR1 is SGHDT and CDR2 is YYEEEE. Trimming took off 4 bases at V and 6 bases at J, with 16 bases between the two ends. Here the CDR3 reads CASSPETRSKTQYF. The DNA for the CDR3 is TGTGCCAGCAGCCCCGAGACTAGGTCCAAGACCCAGTACTTC.

This clone showed up just once. The V gene is TRBV4-3, the J gene TRBJ2-7, with 7 bases fitting TRBD1. CDR3 length equals 16 residues. The germline CDR1 and CDR2 sequences are LGHNA and YSLEER. V gave up 0 bases and J gave up 3 bases; unmatched junction bases: 8. CDR3 nucleotide sequence: TGCGCCAGCAGCCAAGATACGACAGGGTCCGACTACGAGCAGTACTTC. Translating gives CASSQDTTGSDYEQYF.

The chain recombines TRBV7-2 with TRBJ2-7; TRBD2 aligns across 11 bases. The CDR3 runs to 18 residues. Germline CDR1 SGHTA, CDR2 FQGNSA. The V and J ends lost 2 bases and 0 bases, in that order; junction bases with no gene match: 9. The CDR3 DNA sequence: TGTGCCAGCAGCTTAAGGGGTCTAGCGGGGGGCCTCTCCTACGAGCAGTACTTC. Translating it yields CASSLRGLAGGLSYEQYF.

The J gene is TRBJ2-2, the V gene TRBV5-4; 7 bases agree with TRBD1. With V trimmed by 3 bases and J by 5 bases, 7 bases remained unmatched. This CDR3 has 15 residues. Germline-derived CDR1 and CDR2 are SGHNT and YYREEE (reference sequence). The CDR3 DNA is TGTGCCAGCAGCTCGACAGGGAGTGGGACCGGGGAGCTGTTTTTT. Residues: CASSSTGSGTGELFF.

The J gene is TRBJ2-7, the V gene TRBV6-2 or TRBV6-3, with unresolved D. CDR1 and CDR2 (germline): MNHEY, SVGEGT. CDR3 length: 11 amino acids. The ends were cut back, 2 bases at V and 6 bases at J, with 5 bases in the middle. CDR3 bases: TGTGCCAGCAGTTACGCGGTCGAGCAGTACTTC. Amino acid sequence: CASSYAVEQYF.

The V gene is TRBV18, the J gene TRBJ1-1; D ambiguous. V dropped 2 bases and J dropped 7 bases, with 8 bases sitting between them. In germline, CDR1 is KGHSH, CDR2 LQKENI. The CDR3 is 12 amino acids. CDR3 coding DNA: TGTGCCAGCTCACCAGCTATGAATGAAGCTTTCTTT. Amino acids: CASSPAMNEAFF.

V and J are TRBV30 and TRBJ2-7; 10 bases are a match to TRBD1. V lost 8 bases to trimming and J lost 4 bases; unmatched junction nucleotides: 17. The CDR3 is made up of 16 amino acids. Looked up from germline, CDR1 is GTSNPN and CDR2 is SVGIG (reference sequence). The CDR3 DNA follows: TGTGCCCCCGAGGGGGGTGGACAGGGGGGCTTATACGAGCAGTACTTC. This sequence encodes CAPEGGGQGGLYEQYF. The variable domain in full, with the rest retrieved from reference TRBV30 and TRBJ2-7, is SQTIHQWPATLVQPVGSPLSLECTVEGTSNPNLYWYRQAAGRGLQLLFYSVGIGQISSEVPQNLSASRPQDRQFILSSKKLLLSDSGFYLCAPEGGGQGGLYEQYFGPGTRLTVT.

CDR3 in amino acids: CASRVGQGPYEQYF. The CDR3 DNA follows: TGTGCCAGCCGGGTAGGACAGGGGCCCTACGAGCAGTACTTC. This chain connects TRBV7-2 to TRBJ2-7; 9 bases align to TRBD1. Trimming took 8 bases from V and 2 from J; bases not matched to a gene: 7. The CDR3 consists of 14 residues. Germline V lookup: CDR1 SGHTA, CDR2 FQGNSA. Filled out from reference TRBV7-2 and TRBJ2-7, the complete variable domain reads GAGVSQSPSNKVTEKGKDVELRCDPISGHTALYWYRQSLGQGLEFLIYFQGNSAPDKSGLPSDRFSAERTGGSVSTLTIQRTQQEDSAVYLCASRVGQGPYEQYFGPGTRLTVT.

This sequence joins TRBV29-1 and TRBJ2-3; D gene unclear. Trimming pared 5 bases from V and 2 bases from J, leaving 14 bases between. Per germline, CDR1 SQVTM and CDR2 ANQGSEA. This CDR3 region has 14 residues. The DNA for the CDR3 is TGCAGCGTTCGTAGCCGGAGCCCCACAGATACGCAGTATTTT. Translation gives CSVRSRSPTDTQYF.

The chain is built from TRBV27 and TRBJ2-1; 8 bases are shared with TRBD1. The trim removed 2 bases at V and 7 bases at J, leaving 7 bases unmatched. The CDR3 is made up of 15 amino acids. Germline V lookup: CDR1 MNHEY, CDR2 SMNVEV (reference sequence). The CDR3 here is CASSLPRGPRNEQFF. CDR3 bases: TGTGCCAGCAGTTTACCCAGGGGGCCGCGGAATGAGCAGTTCTTC.

This chain connects TRBV7-9 to TRBJ2-3; maybe TRBD2 (5 bases). Germline V CDR1 and CDR2: SEHNR, FQNEAQ (reference sequence). The CDR3 length is 16 residues. V was clipped by 5 bases and J by 6 bases, with 21 bases between them. The CDR3 reads CASSPPEGVARDTQYF. As DNA, the CDR3 is TGTGCCAGCAGCCCCCCCGAGGGAGTTGCACGGGATACGCAGTATTTT.

The chain has TRBV11-3 and TRBJ2-5, with 9 bases fitting TRBD2. The CDR3 is 16 amino acids. Losses at the gene ends were 5 bases for V and 2 bases for J; bases not matched to a gene: 9. From germline, CDR1 is SGHNT and CDR2 YENEEA. CDR3 protein: CASSPGSSGTQETQYF. CDR3 nucleotide sequence: TGTGCCAGCAGCCCGGGGTCTAGCGGGACACAAGAGACCCAGTACTTC. Combining the CDR3 with reference TRBV11-3 and TRBJ2-5 gives the whole variable domain EAGVVQSPRYKIIEKKQPVAFWCNPISGHNTLYWYLQNLGQGPELLIRYENEEAVDDSQLPKDRFSAERLKGVDSTLKIQPAELGDSAVYLCASSPGSSGTQETQYFGPGTRLLVL.

In DNA, the CDR3 is TGTGCCAGCAGCAACGGACTAGCGGTTTCAAACATTCAGTACTTC. It translates to CASSNGLAVSNIQYF. V and J are TRBV7-2 and TRBJ2-4; 10 nucleotides match TRBD2. The V gene's germline CDR1 is SGHTA and CDR2 FQGNSA. V was clipped by 5 bases and J by 6 bases; unmatched bases: 7. The length of the CDR3 is 15 residues. Using reference TRBV7-2 and TRBJ2-4 for the parts outside the CDR3, the full variable domain is GAGVSQSPSNKVTEKGKDVELRCDPISGHTALYWYRQSLGQGLEFLIYFQGNSAPDKSGLPSDRFSAERTGGSVSTLTIQRTQQEDSAVYLCASSNGLAVSNIQYFGAGTRLSVL.

This chain connects TRBV18 to TRBJ2-1; perhaps TRBD2 as D (6 bases). This CDR3 has 15 residues. In germline, CDR1 is KGHSH, CDR2 LQKENI. V dropped 3 bases and J dropped 4 bases, with 13 bases sitting between them. CDR3 sequence: CASSPAAGTYNEQFF. Written as DNA, the CDR3 is TGTGCCAGCTCACCTGCTGCGGGGACTTACAATGAGCAGTTCTTC.

The chain links TRBV12-1 to TRBJ2-7; the D call in the table, TRBD2, was not verified against the DNA. TRBV12-1 is tagged as a pseudogene. The CDR3 spans 17 residues. The CDR3 loop is CASSPQPQRTPSYEQYF. The CDR3 DNA follows: TGTGCCAGCAGCCCCCAACCCCAGCGAACCCCCTCCTACGAGCAGTACTTC.

This chain connects TRBV7-2 to TRBJ1-2; 10 bases line up with TRBD1. V lost 5 bases to trimming and J lost 3 bases; unmatched junction nucleotides: 12. Germline V gene lookup returns CDR1 SGHTA and CDR2 FQGNSA. This CDR3 is 17 amino acids long. The CDR3 loop is CASSRSARDRGDYGYTF. CDR3 DNA: TGTGCCAGCAGCCGCTCGGCCAGGGACAGGGGAGACTATGGCTACACCTTC.

This sequence joins TRBV20-1 and TRBJ1-1, with no clear D. CDR1 and CDR2 (germline): DFQATT, SNEGSKA (reference sequence). The CDR3 spans 12 residues. V lost 3 bases to trimming and J lost 0 bases, with 5 bases between them. CDR3 amino acids: CSASNMNTEAFF. The CDR3 nucleotides read TGCAGTGCTAGTAACATGAACACTGAAGCTTTCTTT.

The chain combines TRBV6-2 or TRBV6-3 with TRBJ2-7; 9 bases are a match to TRBD1. CDR1 and CDR2 (germline): MNHEY, SVGEGT. The length of the CDR3 is 15 residues. V shed 6 bases, J shed 1 base, and the junction held 7 bases outside the gene matches. CDR3 DNA sequence: TGTGCCAGCAGCGTCGACAGGGGGTTTTCCTACGAGCAGTACTTC. Translating gives CASSVDRGFSYEQYF.

V and J are TRBV4-1 and TRBJ1-1, with 7 bases aligning to TRBD1. Germline CDR1 MGHRA, CDR2 YSYEKL. V trimming: 5 bases; J trimming: 2 bases; junction bases outside the gene matches: 8. The CDR3 sequence is 15 residues long. The CDR3 reads CASSLRGTVNTEAFF. CDR3 DNA: TGCGCCAGCAGCTTACGCGGGACAGTCAACACTGAAGCTTTCTTT.

The table lists this clone with a count of one. The chain combines TRBV7-9 with TRBJ2-1, with 7 bases that match TRBD1. Per the germline V gene, CDR1 is SEHNR and CDR2 is FQNEAQ (reference sequence). The CDR3 length is 15 residues. The junction had 4 bases not matched to a gene; V was cut back by 5 bases and J by 0 bases. CDR3 coding DNA: TGTGCCAGCAGCCTACAGGGGAGCTCCTACAATGAGCAGTTCTTC. Its translation is CASSLQGSSYNEQFF.

The table lists this clone with a count of one. This chain links TRBV19 with TRBJ2-7, with 7 bases fitting TRBD1. The germline V gene has CDR1 LNHDA and CDR2 SQIVND (reference sequence). The CDR3 consists of 14 residues. After removal of 4 bases from V and 2 bases from J, the junction contained 5 bases not matched to a gene. CDR3 residues: CASSTRDSTYEQYF. Written as DNA, the CDR3 is TGTGCCAGTAGTACCCGGGACAGCACCTACGAGCAGTACTTC.

V is TRBV3-1 (or the pseudogene TRBV3-2) and J is TRBJ2-1; D unresolved. Germline lookup yields CDR1 LGHDT and CDR2 YNNKEL (reference sequence). CDR3 length equals 19 residues. The V end was cut by 1 base, the J end by 0 bases, with 19 bases between. The CDR3 loop reads CASSQVELNPLSSYNEQFF. The DNA of the CDR3 is TGTGCCAGCAGCCAAGTGGAACTAAACCCTTTGAGCTCCTACAATGAGCAGTTCTTC.

This clone was counted a single time. The CDR3, as DNA: TGCGCCAGCAGCCACAGGGGGGTTGGGGAAAAACTGTTTTTT. It translates to CASSHRGVGEKLFF. The genes are TRBV5-1 and TRBJ1-4, with 8 bases aligning to TRBD1. The CDR3 loop spans 14 amino acids. J lost 8 bases, V lost 4 bases, and 7 bases had no gene match. Germline V gene lookup returns CDR1 SGHRS and CDR2 YFSETQ.

The chain employs TRBV19 and TRBJ1-3; no definite D call. Germline CDR1 is LNHDA and CDR2 is SQIVND (reference sequence). The CDR3 covers 12 residues. The V gene lost 6 bases and the J gene lost 4 bases, with 7 bases spanning the gap. CDR3 protein: CASRIPGNTIYF. DNA of the CDR3: TGTGCCAGTAGGATACCGGGAAACACCATATATTTT.

CDR3 nucleotides: TGCGCCAGCAGCGGGACAGGGGGCCTTTCTAATGAAAAACTGTTTTTT. Encoded protein: CASSGTGGLSNEKLFF. V usage is TRBV5-1 and J usage is TRBJ1-4; 12 bases map to TRBD1. Germline V gene lookup returns CDR1 SGHRS and CDR2 YFSETQ. The CDR3 has 16 amino acids. V shed 4 bases, J shed 3 bases, and the junction held 4 bases outside the gene matches.

Concerning this clone itself: Other nucleotide sequences in the sample specify the same CDR3. The V gene is TRBV5-4, the J gene TRBJ2-7; TRBD1 agrees at 7 bases. Germline V lookup: CDR1 SGHNT, CDR2 YYREEE (reference sequence). After removal of 3 bases from V and 1 base from J, the junction contained 1 base not matched to a gene. The CDR3 sequence is 13 residues long. The CDR3 DNA sequence: TGTGCCAGCAGCTCGACAGGGTCCTACGAGCAGTACTTC. Protein: CASSSTGSYEQYF.

The genes are TRBV4-3 and TRBJ2-7; no definite D call. The CDR3 is 14 residues long. The V gene lost 1 base and the J gene lost 6 bases, with 13 bases spanning the gap. Germline CDR1 is LGHNA and CDR2 is YSLEER. For the CDR3, the DNA is TGCGCCAGCAGCCAAGGTCACCAAGTCGGCGAGCAGTACTTC. Protein: CASSQGHQVGEQYF.

The chain employs TRBV25-1 and TRBJ1-1; 11 nucleotides agree with TRBD1. Losses at the gene ends were 9 bases for V and 8 bases for J; bases not matched to a gene: 8. Germline V gives CDR1 MGHDK, CDR2 SYGVNS. The CDR3 length is 13 residues. The CDR3 region is CASRIRTGGEAFF. CDR3 in DNA: TGTGCCAGTAGAATCCGGACAGGGGGCGAAGCTTTCTTT.

This clone was found once. CDR3 DNA sequence: TGTGCCAGCAGCTTGGGCGACATACAGGTTGGTTCGACTGAAGCTTTCTTT. Translating gives CASSLGDIQVGSTEAFF. V is TRBV5-5 and J is TRBJ1-1; tentative D call: TRBD1 (5 bases). The V end lost 0 bases, the J end lost 5 bases, and 20 bases lay between the germline ends. The CDR3 has 17 amino acids. In germline, CDR1 is SGHKS, CDR2 YYEKEE (reference sequence).

The CDR3 nucleotides read TGTGCCAGCAGCCGCCAGCGGGGGTCATACAATGAGCAGTTCTTC. Amino acid sequence: CASSRQRGSYNEQFF. The V gene is TRBV7-9, the J gene TRBJ2-1; 8 positions match TRBD2. The CDR3 is 15 residues long. From germline, CDR1 is SEHNR and CDR2 FQNEAQ (reference sequence). V shed 5 bases, J shed 4 bases, and the junction held 7 bases outside the gene matches.